The clone carrying this T cell receptor (beta chain) was observed a single time. Its antigen is undetermined. Clones were sequenced by immunoSEQ multiplex PCR, and TCRdb holds only the in-frame ones, with some missing. Among about 2,200,000 clones listed, around 93% were seen once. In the naive CD8 group, cells lacked CD45RO and were positively selected for CCR7, so terminally differentiated effector memory CD45RA+ cells were left out. V dropped 4 bases and J dropped 4 bases, with 8 bases sitting between them. Per germline, CDR1 SGHRS and CDR2 YFSETQ. The CDR3 covers 13 residues. The data stem from a study of shared clonotypes between healthy human individuals. In the study overall: Per-donor plates numbered three CD4 naive, three CD4 memory, two CD8 naive and one CD8 memory.

Study results and caveats: Generation probability values for non-shared clonotypes were lower than those for clonotypes shared by all four donors. Naive subsets usually exceeded memory subsets in estimated richness. The authors sampled blood alone, and tissue repertoires likely differ.

The chain couples TRBV5-1 to TRBJ1-4; D gene ambiguous. The TCR originated in a man aged 18 to 30 in good health. Some clones in this sample may be carry-over from other donors' samples. Sequencing used naive CD8+ T cells from PBMCs. CDR3 coding DNA: TGCGCCAGCAGCCCGTGGAATAATGAAAAACTGTTTTTT. Translated, it gives CASSPWNNEKLFF.